This T cell receptor beta chain comes out of a study of blood T cell repertoires in COVID-19. As for the study in general: Researchers got acute and convalescent COVID-19 samples from the United States, Italy and Spain. Sources were T cells, B-cell-depleted T cells, or PBMCs; the material itself was cDNA or gDNA.

In the source study's methods: Quantification of nucleated cells was approximated via reference gene primer amplification. Assay: immunoSEQ multiplex PCR; the TCRdb copy retains only in-frame clones and omits some. V and J calls and clone size are copied from that table; D and trimming were computed from the DNA. Of roughly 330,000 clones listed, 80% to 90% are singletons. Trimming left V 3 bases short and J 4 bases short, with 6 bases between. Germline lookup yields CDR1 SQVTM and CDR2 ANQGSEA. The CDR3 has 11 amino acids. The receptor was derived from a woman between 45 and 60 years old with acute or convalescent COVID-19. The V and J genes are TRBV29-1 and TRBJ1-1, with no clear D. The sequencing sample was made of peripheral blood. The CDR3 DNA follows: TGCAGCGTTGACGAGGCCACTGAAGCTTTCTTT. It is translated as CSVDEATEAFF.